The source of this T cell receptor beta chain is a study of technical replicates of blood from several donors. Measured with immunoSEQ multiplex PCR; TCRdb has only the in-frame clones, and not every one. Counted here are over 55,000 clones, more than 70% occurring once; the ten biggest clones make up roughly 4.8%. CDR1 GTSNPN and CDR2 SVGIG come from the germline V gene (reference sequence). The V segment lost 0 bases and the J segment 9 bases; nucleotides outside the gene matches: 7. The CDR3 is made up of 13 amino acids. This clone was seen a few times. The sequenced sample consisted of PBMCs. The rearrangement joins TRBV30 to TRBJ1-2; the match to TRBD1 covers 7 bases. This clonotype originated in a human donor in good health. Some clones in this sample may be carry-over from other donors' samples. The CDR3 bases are TGTGCCTGGAGTGTTCAGGGGGGTTTGAGCTACACCTTC. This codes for CAWSVQGGLSYTF.